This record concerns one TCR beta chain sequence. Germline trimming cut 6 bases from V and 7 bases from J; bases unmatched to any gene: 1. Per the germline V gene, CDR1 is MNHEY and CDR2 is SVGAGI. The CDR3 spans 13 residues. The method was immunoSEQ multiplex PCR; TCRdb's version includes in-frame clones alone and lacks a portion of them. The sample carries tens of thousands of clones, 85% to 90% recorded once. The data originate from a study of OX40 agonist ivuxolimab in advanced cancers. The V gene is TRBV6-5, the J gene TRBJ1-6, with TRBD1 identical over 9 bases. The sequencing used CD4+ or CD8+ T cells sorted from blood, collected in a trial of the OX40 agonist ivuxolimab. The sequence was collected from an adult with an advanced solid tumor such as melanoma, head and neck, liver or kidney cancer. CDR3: CASRGQGNSPLHF. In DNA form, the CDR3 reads TGTGCCAGCAGGGGACAGGGAAATTCACCCCTCCACTTT.